These 30 T cell receptor beta chains were sequenced from one sample in a study of blood T cell repertoires in COVID-19. Some clones are missing from TCRdb's copy, which holds only in-frame ones; the method was immunoSEQ multiplex PCR. The table shows tens of thousands of clones, with approximately 80% occurring only once. The sequenced sample consisted of peripheral blood. These receptors were collected from a woman older than 75 with active or convalescent COVID-19.

This chain uses TRBV14 with TRBJ2-5; 10 positions match TRBD2. Germline CDR1 SGHDN, CDR2 FVKESK. The CDR3 extends over 15 amino acids. The V and J ends lost 2 bases and 5 bases, in that order; junction bases with no gene match: 5. This CDR3 is CASSQMTSGLETQYF. The CDR3 DNA reads as TGTGCCAGCAGCCAAATGACTAGCGGGTTGGAGACCCAGTACTTC.

The chain carries TRBV6-5 and TRBJ1-5; 7 bases are shared with TRBD1. V lost 4 bases to trimming and J lost 2 bases; unmatched junction nucleotides: 5. The CDR3 has 15 amino acids. CDR1 and CDR2 (germline): MNHEY, SVGAGI. Here the CDR3 reads CASSFQGVGNQPQHF. The CDR3 DNA reads TGTGCCAGCAGTTTCCAGGGGGTTGGCAATCAGCCCCAGCATTTT.

The chain combines TRBV27 with TRBJ1-2, with 8 bases matching TRBD1. The germline CDR1 and CDR2 sequences are MNHEY and SMNVEV (reference sequence). After removal of 6 bases from V and 4 bases from J, the junction contained 7 bases not matched to a gene. The CDR3 runs to 14 residues. The CDR3 DNA reads as TGTGCCAGCAGAGCTCAGGGGGCTGGCTATGGCTACACCTTC. Its protein is CASRAQGAGYGYTF.

The chain uses TRBV4-2 and TRBJ2-7; D call uncertain. Germline CDR1 reads LGHNA; CDR2 reads YNFKEQ. This CDR3 region has 15 residues. Trimming took 1 base from V and 4 from J, leaving 14 bases between them. The CDR3 protein is CASSQADTEQYEQYF. The CDR3 bases are TGTGCCAGCAGCCAAGCGGATACAGAGCAATACGAGCAGTACTTC.

This rearrangement joins TRBV5-1 to TRBJ1-6; TRBD1 agrees at 8 bases. Germline lookup yields CDR1 SGHRS and CDR2 YFSETQ. The CDR3 has 14 residues. J was trimmed by 9 bases and V by 5 bases; bases with no gene match: 7. The CDR3 DNA sequence: TGCGCCAGCAGTTATGGGACAGGCGGTTCACCCCTCCACTTT. It is translated as CASSYGTGGSPLHF.

The V call is TRBV3-1 (or the pseudogene TRBV3-2), the J call TRBJ2-3; 13 bases fit TRBD2. The V and J ends lost 4 bases and 0 bases, in that order; junction bases with no gene match: 13. Per the germline V gene, CDR1 is LGHDT and CDR2 is YNNKEL (reference sequence). The CDR3 spans 20 residues. CDR3 region: CASSRQGLAGPKWSTDTQYF. In DNA form, the CDR3 reads TGTGCCAGCAGCCGACAGGGACTAGCGGGGCCTAAATGGAGCACAGATACGCAGTATTTT.

This clone came up a few times. The chain has TRBV6-6 and TRBJ2-7, with TRBD1 as a possible D gene (5 bases). Between the trimmed V and J ends, which lost 5 bases and 7 bases, there was a span of 18 bases. This CDR3 comprises 14 residues. Germline lookup yields CDR1 MNHNY and CDR2 SVGAGI (reference sequence). Written as DNA, the CDR3 is TGTGCCAGCAGTACACCCAGGGTCCCCGGGGAGCAGTACTTC. It codes for CASSTPRVPGEQYF.

V and J are TRBV3-1 (or the pseudogene TRBV3-2) and TRBJ1-1, with a tentative D call TRBD1 (5 bases). CDR1 and CDR2 (germline): LGHDT, YNNKEL (reference sequence). V lost 1 base and J lost 4, with 10 bases in between. The CDR3 covers 14 residues. The CDR3 bases are TGTGCCAGCAGCCAAGCCGGACATTCCACTGAAGCTTTCTTT. Translated: CASSQAGHSTEAFF.

V gene TRBV5-1 combines with J gene TRBJ2-7; tentatively, D is TRBD1 (6 bases). CDR3 length: 15 amino acids. Trimming pared 0 bases from V and 4 bases from J, leaving 14 bases between. Germline V gene data show CDR1 as SGHRS and CDR2 as YFSETQ. The CDR3 here is CASSLVQGMAYEQYF. In DNA form, the CDR3 reads TGCGCCAGCAGCTTGGTACAGGGAATGGCGTACGAGCAGTACTTC.

The CDR3 reads CASSQWQAYQETQYF. CDR3 DNA sequence: TGTGCCAGCAGCCAATGGCAGGCGTACCAAGAGACCCAGTACTTC. The chain uses TRBV14 and TRBJ2-5; no firm D call. V gave up 2 bases and J gave up 0 bases, with 10 bases separating them. The CDR3 consists of 15 residues. Germline CDR1 and CDR2: SGHDN and FVKESK.

The chain couples TRBV11-2 to TRBJ2-3, with 7 bases identical to TRBD2. Germline lookup yields CDR1 SGHAT and CDR2 FQNNGV. The CDR3 length is 15 residues. After removal of 5 bases from V and 3 bases from J, the junction contained 8 bases not matched to a gene. The CDR3 reads CASSPGGRQTDTQYF. The CDR3 DNA is TGTGCCAGCAGCCCGGGAGGCCGACAAACAGATACGCAGTATTTT.

The rearrangement uses TRBV9 and TRBJ1-1; 7 bases match TRBD1. CDR1 SGDLS and CDR2 YYNGEE come from the germline V gene. Unmatched junction bases numbered 11, after V lost 3 bases and J lost 0 bases. This CDR3 is 17 amino acids long. CDR3 bases: TGTGCCAGCAGCGCGGACGGGACAGCTCTTATGAACACTGAAGCTTTCTTT. Translating it yields CASSADGTALMNTEAFF.

The CDR3 protein is CASGAASSTDTQYF. The CDR3 region has the DNA TGTGCCAGCGGGGCAGCATCTAGCACAGATACGCAGTATTTT. The chain carries TRBV27 and TRBJ2-3; D is possibly TRBD1 (5 bases). V was shortened by 8 bases and J by 0 bases, with 12 bases between the two germline ends. CDR3 length: 14 residues. In germline, CDR1 is MNHEY, CDR2 SMNVEV (reference sequence).

This chain links TRBV30 with TRBJ2-3, with D hard to call. The CDR3 spans 11 residues. Germline V CDR1 and CDR2: GTSNPN, SVGIG (reference sequence). Deletions cut 0 bases from V and 6 bases from J, with 4 bases between. CDR3 coding DNA: TGTGCCTGGAGTGTACGGGATACGCAGTATTTT. This encodes CAWSVRDTQYF. Full variable domain (outside the CDR3, taken from reference TRBV30 and TRBJ2-3): SQTIHQWPATLVQPVGSPLSLECTVEGTSNPNLYWYRQAAGRGLQLLFYSVGIGQISSEVPQNLSASRPQDRQFILSSKKLLLSDSGFYLCAWSVRDTQYFGPGTRLTVL.

This rearrangement joins TRBV7-2 to TRBJ1-6, with D perhaps matching TRBD1 (5 bases). Per germline, CDR1 SGHTA and CDR2 FQGNSA. This CDR3 contains 15 residues. V was trimmed by 0 bases and J by 10 bases, leaving 13 bases between them. This CDR3 is CASSLAFSTGSPLHF. The CDR3 DNA reads as TGTGCCAGCAGCTTAGCGTTCAGTACAGGCTCACCCCTCCACTTT.

This rearrangement joins TRBV6-5 to TRBJ2-2, with D maybe TRBD1 (6 bases). V was clipped by 2 bases and J by 2 bases, with 9 bases between them. CDR3 length: 15 residues. Germline assignment: CDR1 MNHEY and CDR2 SVGAGI. CDR3 region: CASSYGGSNTGELFF. CDR3 DNA sequence: TGTGCCAGCAGTTACGGGGGCTCCAACACCGGGGAGCTGTTTTTT.

This clone was counted a few times. This chain connects TRBV5-1 to TRBJ2-7, with 7 bases that match TRBD2. The CDR3 totals 15 residues. The J segment lost 5 bases and the V segment lost 4 bases, leaving 12 bases of the junction unmatched. Germline CDR1 SGHRS, CDR2 YFSETQ. CDR3 region: CASSILGTTANEQYF. CDR3 in DNA: TGCGCCAGCAGCATCCTTGGGACTACGGCGAACGAGCAGTACTTC.

This chain links TRBV10-3 with TRBJ1-5; 9 bases line up with TRBD1. V shed 5 bases, J shed 4 bases, and the junction held 6 bases outside the gene matches. The CDR3 totals 15 residues. CDR1 is ENHRY and CDR2 is SYGVKD in the germline V gene. CDR3 sequence (DNA): TGTGCCATCAGTCCGGACAGGGGAGGGAATCAGCCCCAGCATTTT. The encoded protein is CAISPDRGGNQPQHF.

The rearrangement uses TRBV5-4 and TRBJ2-7, with 9 bases aligning to TRBD1. V shed 0 bases and J 3 bases; nucleotides not matched to a gene: 7. CDR1 SGHNT and CDR2 YYREEE come from the germline V gene (reference sequence). The CDR3 is made up of 16 amino acids. CDR3 bases: TGTGCCAGCAGCTTGGGACCGACAGGGGGGAGCTACGAGCAGTACTTC. Its protein product is CASSLGPTGGSYEQYF. The full variable domain, its missing parts supplied by reference TRBV5-4 and TRBJ2-7, is ETGVTQSPTHLIKTRGQQVTLRCSSQSGHNTVSWYQQALGQGPQFIFQYYREEENGRGNFPPRFSGLQFPNYSSELNVNALELDDSALYLCASSLGPTGGSYEQYFGPGTRLTVT.

The rearrangement joins TRBV11-3 to TRBJ1-2; possible D gene TRBD1, 6 bases. The CDR3 is made up of 20 amino acids. In germline, CDR1 is SGHNT, CDR2 YENEEA. Trimming pared 2 bases from V and 1 base from J, leaving 26 bases between. The CDR3 DNA sequence: TGTGCCAGCAGCTTAACGTTCGCGGTGATGGGGGCGGATAATAACTATGGCTACACCTTC. Its protein is CASSLTFAVMGADNNYGYTF.

The chain carries TRBV7-2 and TRBJ2-7; TRBD1 matches 8 bases. The V segment lost 0 bases and the J segment 2 bases; nucleotides outside the gene matches: 12. Looked up from germline, CDR1 is SGHTA and CDR2 is FQGNSA. The CDR3 is made up of 18 amino acids. The CDR3 region is CASSLAPDRADSPYEQYF. Here the CDR3 DNA reads TGTGCCAGCAGCTTAGCTCCGGACAGGGCGGATAGCCCCTACGAGCAGTACTTC.

The chain has TRBV10-2 and TRBJ2-1; D is uncertain. The ends were cut back, 5 bases at V and 4 bases at J, with 6 bases in the middle. From germline, CDR1 is WSHSY and CDR2 SAAADI. The CDR3 runs 12 residues. Here the CDR3 reads CASSSGYNEQFF. CDR3 in DNA: TGCGCCAGCAGTTCGGGTTACAATGAGCAGTTCTTC.

This rearrangement joins TRBV30 to TRBJ1-2; D gene uncertain. V lost 8 bases, J lost 6 bases, and 10 bases lay in between. Looked up from germline, CDR1 is GTSNPN and CDR2 is SVGIG (reference sequence). CDR3 size: 10 residues. The CDR3: CARKADGYTF. CDR3 DNA: TGTGCCCGGAAGGCGGATGGCTACACCTTC.

DNA for the CDR3: TGTGCCACCAGCAGAGGCGGACTAGGCGGAGATACGCAGTATTTT. Residues: CATSRGGLGGDTQYF. The chain carries TRBV15 and TRBJ2-3; 7 bases are shared with TRBD2. V shed 1 base and J 5 bases; nucleotides not matched to a gene: 6. From germline, CDR1 is LNHNV and CDR2 YYDKDF (reference sequence). The CDR3 sequence is 15 residues long. The full variable domain, rest sourced from reference TRBV15 and TRBJ2-3, is DAMVIQNPRYQVTQFGKPVTLSCSQTLNHNVMYWYQQKSSQAPKLLFHYYDKDFNNEADTPDNFQSRRPNTSFCFLDIRSPGLGDTAMYLCATSRGGLGGDTQYFGPGTRLTVL.

This chain connects TRBV30 to TRBJ1-3; D perhaps matches TRBD1 (6 bases). Trimming removed 0 bases at V and 2 bases at J, with 11 bases between. Per the germline V gene, CDR1 is GTSNPN and CDR2 is SVGIG (reference sequence). The CDR3 length is 15 residues. The CDR3 region has the DNA TGTGCCTGGAGTGTGGCAGGGGCCACTGGAAACACCATATATTTT. Its translation: CAWSVAGATGNTIYF.

J is TRBJ2-2 and V is TRBV11-2, with 9 nucleotides matching TRBD1. Germline values: CDR1 SGHAT, CDR2 FQNNGV. The CDR3 covers 16 residues. The V and J ends lost 3 bases and 7 bases, in that order; junction bases with no gene match: 9. The CDR3 DNA reads as TGTGCCAGCAGCTTCAGGATTGGACAGGGGATCGGGGAGCTGTTTTTT. Translation gives CASSFRIGQGIGELFF.

The V gene is TRBV5-1, the J gene TRBJ2-3; 7 nucleotides align to TRBD1. V gave up 4 bases and J gave up 0 bases; unmatched junction bases: 8. The germline gives CDR1 SGHRS, CDR2 YFSETQ. The CDR3 is 16 amino acids. This CDR3 is CASSLSRDSSTDTQYF. CDR3 bases: TGCGCCAGCAGCCTCTCCCGGGACAGCAGCACAGATACGCAGTATTTT.

The V call is TRBV11-3, the J call TRBJ2-2; tentative D call: TRBD1 (5 bases). There are 14 residues in the CDR3. V was cut by 1 base and J by 5 bases, with 8 bases left in between. CDR1 and CDR2 from the germline V gene are SGHNT and YENEEA. CDR3 residues: CASSLGTGTGELFF. CDR3 sequence (DNA): TGTGCCAGCAGCTTAGGTACAGGTACCGGGGAGCTGTTTTTT. The complete variable domain, with remaining parts taken from reference TRBV11-3 and TRBJ2-2, reads EAGVVQSPRYKIIEKKQPVAFWCNPISGHNTLYWYLQNLGQGPELLIRYENEEAVDDSQLPKDRFSAERLKGVDSTLKIQPAELGDSAVYLCASSLGTGTGELFFGEGSRLTVL.

The chain joins TRBV12-5 to TRBJ1-3; TRBD1 agrees at 11 bases. The CDR3 covers 14 residues. The germline V gene encodes CDR1 LGHNT and CDR2 FRNRAP. V lost 6 bases and J lost 8; bases outside the gene matches: 6. The CDR3 nucleotides are TGTGCTAGTGGGGCGGGGACAGGGGGTTACACCATATATTTT. As protein: CASGAGTGGYTIYF.

The gene calls are TRBV12-3 or TRBV12-4 and TRBJ1-1, with D hard to call. V was pared by 2 bases and J by 5 bases, with 9 bases between. There are 13 residues in the CDR3. The CDR3 reads CASSLTAGTEAFF. The DNA of the CDR3 is TGTGCCAGCAGTTTAACAGCGGGTACTGAAGCTTTCTTT.